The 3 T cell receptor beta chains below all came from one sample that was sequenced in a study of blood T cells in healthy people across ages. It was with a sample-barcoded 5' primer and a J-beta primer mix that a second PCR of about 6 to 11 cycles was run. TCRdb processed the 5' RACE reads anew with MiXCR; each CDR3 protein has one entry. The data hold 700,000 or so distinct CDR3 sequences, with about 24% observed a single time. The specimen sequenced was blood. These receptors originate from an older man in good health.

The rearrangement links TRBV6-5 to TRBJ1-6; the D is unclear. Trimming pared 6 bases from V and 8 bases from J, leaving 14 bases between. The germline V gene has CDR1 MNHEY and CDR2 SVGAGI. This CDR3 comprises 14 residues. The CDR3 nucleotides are TGTGCCAGCAGGTGGGAGGCGCGGGATTCACCCCTCCACTTT. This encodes CASRWEARDSPLHF.

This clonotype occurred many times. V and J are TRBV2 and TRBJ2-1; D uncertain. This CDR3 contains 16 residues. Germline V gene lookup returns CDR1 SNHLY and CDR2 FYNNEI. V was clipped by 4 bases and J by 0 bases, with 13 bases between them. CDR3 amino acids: CASSGGFSSSYNEQFF. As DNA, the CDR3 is TGTGCCAGCAGTGGGGGTTTCTCAAGCTCCTACAATGAGCAGTTCTTC.

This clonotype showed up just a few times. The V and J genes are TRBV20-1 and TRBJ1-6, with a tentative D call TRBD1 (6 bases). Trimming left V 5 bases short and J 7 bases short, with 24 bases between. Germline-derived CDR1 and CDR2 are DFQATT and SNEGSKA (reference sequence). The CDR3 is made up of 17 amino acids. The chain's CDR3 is CSAPPGGQRALNSPLHF. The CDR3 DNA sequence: TGCAGTGCTCCTCCCGGGGGGCAGAGGGCATTGAATTCACCCCTCCACTTT.